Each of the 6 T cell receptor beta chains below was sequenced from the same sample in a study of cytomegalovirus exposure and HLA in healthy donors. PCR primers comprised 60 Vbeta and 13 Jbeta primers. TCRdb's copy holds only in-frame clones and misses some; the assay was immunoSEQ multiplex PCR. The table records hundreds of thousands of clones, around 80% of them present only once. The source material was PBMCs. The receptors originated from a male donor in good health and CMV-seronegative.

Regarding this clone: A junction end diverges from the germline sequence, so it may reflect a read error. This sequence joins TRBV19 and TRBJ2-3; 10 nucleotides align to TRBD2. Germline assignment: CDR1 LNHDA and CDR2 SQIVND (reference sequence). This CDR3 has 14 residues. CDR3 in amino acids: CASRIAGGHDTQYF. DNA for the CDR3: TGTGCCAGTAGAATAGCGGGAGGACATGATACGCAGTATTTT. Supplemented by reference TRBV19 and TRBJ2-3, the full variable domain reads DGGITQSPKYLFRKEGQNVTLSCEQNLNHDAMYWYRQDPGQGLRLIYYSQIVNDFQKGDIAEGYSVSREKKESFPLTVTSAQKNPTAFYLCASRIAGGHDTQYFGPGTRLTVL.

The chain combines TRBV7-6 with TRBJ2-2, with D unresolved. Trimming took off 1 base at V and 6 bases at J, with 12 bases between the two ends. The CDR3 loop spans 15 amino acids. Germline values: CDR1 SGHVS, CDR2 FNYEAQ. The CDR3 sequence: CASSLGSPRAGELFF. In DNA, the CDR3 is TGTGCCAGCAGCTTAGGGTCGCCCCGGGCCGGGGAGCTGTTTTTT.

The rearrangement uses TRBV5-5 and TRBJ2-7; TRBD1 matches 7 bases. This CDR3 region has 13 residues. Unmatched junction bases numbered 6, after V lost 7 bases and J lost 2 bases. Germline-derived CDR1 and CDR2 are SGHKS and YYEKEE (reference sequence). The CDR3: CASSRQGPYEQYF. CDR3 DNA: TGTGCCAGCTCAAGACAGGGCCCCTACGAGCAGTACTTC.

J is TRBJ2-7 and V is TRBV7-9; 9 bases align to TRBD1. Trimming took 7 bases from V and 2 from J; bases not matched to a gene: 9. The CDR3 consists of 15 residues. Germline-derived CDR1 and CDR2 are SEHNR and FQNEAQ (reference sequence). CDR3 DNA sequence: TGTGCCAGCATCAATACCGGGACAGGGCCCTACGAGCAGTACTTC. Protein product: CASINTGTGPYEQYF. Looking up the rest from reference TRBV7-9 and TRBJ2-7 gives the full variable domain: DTGVSQNPRHKITKRGQNVTFRCDPISEHNRLYWYRQTLGQGPEFLTYFQNEAQLEKSRLLSDRFSAERPKGSFSTLEIQRTEQGDSAMYLCASINTGTGPYEQYFGPGTRLTVT.

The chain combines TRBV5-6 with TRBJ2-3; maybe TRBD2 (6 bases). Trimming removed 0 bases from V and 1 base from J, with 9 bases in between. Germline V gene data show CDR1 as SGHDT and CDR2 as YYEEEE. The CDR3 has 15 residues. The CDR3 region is CASSLVGSRTDTQYF. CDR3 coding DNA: TGTGCCAGCAGCTTGGTCGGGAGTCGCACAGATACGCAGTATTTT. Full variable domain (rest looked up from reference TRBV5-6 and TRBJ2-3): DAGVTQSPTHLIKTRGQQVTLRCSPKSGHDTVSWYQQALGQGPQFIFQYYEEEERQRGNFPDRFSGHQFPNYSSELNVNALLLGDSALYLCASSLVGSRTDTQYFGPGTRLTVL.

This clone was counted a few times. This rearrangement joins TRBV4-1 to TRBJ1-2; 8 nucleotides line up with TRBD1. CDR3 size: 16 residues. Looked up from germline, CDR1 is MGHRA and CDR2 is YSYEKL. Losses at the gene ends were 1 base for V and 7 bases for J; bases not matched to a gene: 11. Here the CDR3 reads CASSQGFVRGPVGYTF. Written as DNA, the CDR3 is TGCGCCAGCAGCCAAGGTTTTGTCAGGGGGCCGGTTGGCTACACCTTC.